These T cell receptor beta chains were read from a single sample in a study of T cells after posttransplantation cyclophosphamide. The repertoire was sequenced with immunoSEQ multiplex PCR; TCRdb's copy has only in-frame clones and lacks some. The sample shows some 61,000 clones, just over 90% of them seen only once. The sequenced sample consisted of PBMCs. The receptors stem from a woman aged 25-40 years in good health and a related stem cell transplant donor. Each CDR3 is given with its conserved first and last residue. D genes are given only for firm matches. Clone size, where shown, is once, few, many, or a class for clones that have expanded.

j_gene: TRBJ2-7; len: 15; d_gene: TRBD1; v_gene: TRBV5-5; abundance: .; CDR3aa: CASSLVQGTSYEQYF; CDR3nt: TGTGCCAGCAGCTTGGTACAGGGGACCTCCTACGAGCAGTACTTC
j_gene: TRBJ2-5; len: 14; d_gene: .; v_gene: TRBV18; abundance: .; CDR3aa: CASSRVGVQETQYF; CDR3nt: TGTGCCAGCTCACGCGTCGGGGTCCAAGAGACCCAGTACTTC
j_gene: TRBJ1-5; len: 11; d_gene: .; v_gene: TRBV20-1; abundance: .; CDR3aa: CSADQGPPQHF; CDR3nt: TGCAGTGCCGATCAGGGGCCGCCCCAGCATTTT
j_gene: TRBJ1-1; len: 14; d_gene: TRBD1; v_gene: TRBV5-1; abundance: .; CDR3aa: CASSLGQGATEAFF; CDR3nt: TGCGCCAGCAGCCTTGGACAGGGGGCCACTGAAGCTTTCTTT
j_gene: TRBJ2-2; len: 12; d_gene: .; v_gene: TRBV2; abundance: .; CDR3aa: CASSADAGELFF; CDR3nt: TGTGCCAGCAGTGCGGACGCCGGGGAGCTGTTTTTT
j_gene: TRBJ2-7; len: 13; d_gene: .; v_gene: TRBV10-2; abundance: once; CDR3aa: CASMYSLDYEQYF; CDR3nt: TGCGCCAGCATGTACTCCCTAGACTACGAGCAGTACTTC
j_gene: TRBJ2-6; len: 14; d_gene: .; v_gene: TRBV2; abundance: .; CDR3aa: CASTALLGGNVLTF; CDR3nt: TGTGCCAGTACAGCCCTTCTGGGTGGCAACGTCCTGACTTTC
j_gene: TRBJ2-7; len: 15; d_gene: .; v_gene: TRBV4-3; abundance: few; CDR3aa: CASSQWRGTPYEQYF; CDR3nt: TGCGCCAGCAGCCAGTGGAGAGGGACCCCCTACGAGCAGTACTTC
j_gene: TRBJ2-7; len: 16; d_gene: TRBD2; v_gene: TRBV28; abundance: .; CDR3aa: CASSPPGSGGTYEQYF; CDR3nt: TGTGCCAGCAGTCCCCCCGGTAGCGGGGGTACCTACGAGCAGTACTTC
j_gene: TRBJ2-5; len: 11; d_gene: .; v_gene: TRBV5-4; abundance: once; CDR3aa: CASRSQETQYF; CDR3nt: TGTGCCAGCAGATCGCAAGAGACCCAGTACTTC
j_gene: TRBJ2-3; len: 14; d_gene: TRBD2; v_gene: TRBV30; abundance: .; CDR3aa: CAWSEAGRTDTQYF; CDR3nt: TGTGCCTGGAGTGAAGCGGGGCGGACAGATACGCAGTATTTT
j_gene: TRBJ1-6; len: 16; d_gene: .; v_gene: TRBV2; abundance: .; CDR3aa: CASSEGRALVNSPLHF; CDR3nt: TGTGCCAGCAGTGAGGGCAGGGCTCTGGTTAATTCACCCCTCCACTTT
j_gene: TRBJ1-4; len: 13; d_gene: TRBD1; v_gene: TRBV29-1; abundance: .; CDR3aa: CSAGGGEVEKLFF; CDR3nt: TGCAGCGCAGGGGGGGGTGAAGTTGAAAAACTGTTTTTT
j_gene: TRBJ1-3; len: 15; d_gene: .; v_gene: TRBV6-5; abundance: .; CDR3aa: CASRPGGGAMNTIYF; CDR3nt: TGTGCCAGCAGGCCCGGAGGGGGGGCAATGAACACCATATATTTT
j_gene: TRBJ2-7; len: 18; d_gene: TRBD2; v_gene: TRBV4-1; abundance: .; CDR3aa: CASSLRLGTSGNTYEQYF; CDR3nt: TGCGCCAGCAGCCTGCGACTAGGGACTAGCGGGAACACTTACGAGCAGTACTTC
j_gene: TRBJ2-5; len: 14; d_gene: .; v_gene: TRBV7-7; abundance: .; CDR3aa: CASSLNGQRETQYF; CDR3nt: TGTGCCAGCAGCTTAAACGGCCAGAGGGAGACCCAGTACTTC
j_gene: TRBJ1-1; len: 13; d_gene: .; v_gene: TRBV5-1; abundance: .; CDR3aa: CASSWDLGTEAFF; CDR3nt: TGCGCCAGCAGCTGGGACCTAGGCACTGAAGCTTTCTTT
j_gene: TRBJ1-2; len: 15; d_gene: .; v_gene: TRBV9; abundance: few; CDR3aa: CASSVGGIRRGGYTF; CDR3nt: TGTGCCAGCAGCGTAGGAGGGATCCGGAGAGGGGGCTACACCTTC
j_gene: TRBJ2-1; len: 14; d_gene: TRBD1; v_gene: TRBV7-9; abundance: .; CDR3aa: CASSPWTGTDEQFF; CDR3nt: TGTGCCAGCAGCCCCTGGACAGGGACGGATGAGCAGTTCTTC
j_gene: TRBJ2-4; len: 16; d_gene: TRBD1; v_gene: TRBV19; abundance: .; CDR3aa: CASSTLKTGGRDIQYF; CDR3nt: TGTGCCAGTAGTACCCTAAAGACAGGGGGCAGGGACATTCAGTACTTC
j_gene: TRBJ1-2; len: 13; d_gene: .; v_gene: TRBV19; abundance: once; CDR3aa: CASSTGLGYGYTF; CDR3nt: TGTGCCAGTAGTACAGGGTTGGGGTATGGCTACACCTTC
j_gene: TRBJ1-5; len: 20; d_gene: TRBD1; v_gene: TRBV19; abundance: once; CDR3aa: CASSIPQPGQGVYSNQPQHF; CDR3nt: TGTGCCAGTAGTATACCACAACCGGGACAGGGAGTTTATAGCAATCAGCCCCAGCATTTT
j_gene: TRBJ1-1; len: 16; d_gene: .; v_gene: TRBV6-5; abundance: .; CDR3aa: CASSYTREGDNTEAFF; CDR3nt: TGTGCCAGCAGTTACACGAGGGAGGGTGATAACACTGAAGCTTTCTTT
j_gene: TRBJ2-1; len: 16; d_gene: TRBD2; v_gene: TRBV5-1; abundance: .; CDR3aa: CASSTRTSGGANEQFF; CDR3nt: TGCGCCAGCAGCACCCGGACTAGCGGGGGGGCCAATGAGCAGTTCTTC
j_gene: TRBJ2-1; len: 20; d_gene: TRBD1; v_gene: TRBV27; abundance: .; CDR3aa: CASRPTMGRTRGPSYNEQFF; CDR3nt: TGTGCCAGCAGGCCCACGATGGGCCGAACAAGGGGGCCCTCCTACAATGAGCAGTTCTTC
j_gene: TRBJ2-3; len: 14; d_gene: .; v_gene: TRBV4-2; abundance: .; CDR3aa: CASSQGILTDTQYF; CDR3nt: TGTGCCAGCAGCCAAGGGATCCTCACAGATACGCAGTATTTT
j_gene: TRBJ2-3; len: 12; d_gene: .; v_gene: TRBV5-6; abundance: .; CDR3aa: CASRLGADTQYF; CDR3nt: TGTGCCAGCAGACTGGGCGCGGATACGCAGTATTTT
j_gene: TRBJ1-4; len: 16; d_gene: .; v_gene: TRBV25-1; abundance: .; CDR3aa: CASSDARGTRVEKLFF; CDR3nt: TGTGCCAGCAGTGATGCCCGGGGGACGAGGGTTGAAAAACTGTTTTTT
j_gene: TRBJ1-5; len: 16; d_gene: .; v_gene: TRBV5-1; abundance: .; CDR3aa: CASSLSGDPSNQPQHF; CDR3nt: TGCGCCAGCAGCTTGTCAGGGGACCCTAGCAATCAGCCCCAGCATTTT
j_gene: TRBJ2-7; len: 14; d_gene: TRBD1; v_gene: TRBV13; abundance: .; CDR3aa: CASSAGQARHEQYF; CDR3nt: TGTGCCAGCAGCGCGGGACAGGCACGCCACGAGCAGTACTTC
j_gene: TRBJ1-1; len: 11; d_gene: .; v_gene: TRBV7-2; abundance: .; CDR3aa: CASSQATEAFF; CDR3nt: TGTGCCAGCAGCCAAGCTACTGAAGCTTTCTTT